The 21 T cell receptor beta chains reported below all come from one sample, sequenced in a study of blood T cell repertoires in COVID-19. Clones were sequenced by immunoSEQ multiplex PCR, and TCRdb holds only the in-frame ones, with some missing. The sample records 100,000 to 150,000 clones, about 87% being singletons. The sequenced sample was peripheral blood. These receptor sequences come from a woman aged 55-69 years with acute or convalescent COVID-19.

The V and J genes are TRBV7-8 and TRBJ2-5, with D tentatively TRBD1 (6 bases). The CDR3 covers 16 residues. Trimming took off 5 bases at V and 7 bases at J, with 23 bases between the two ends. In germline, CDR1 is SGHVS, CDR2 FQNEAQ. CDR3 nucleotide sequence: TGTGCCAGCAGCGCAAACCCCGGGACGGACAGATTGACCCAGTACTTC. Its protein is CASSANPGTDRLTQYF.

This chain joins TRBV6-5 and TRBJ2-7; possible D gene TRBD2, 6 bases. Trimming took off 5 bases at V and 4 bases at J, with 12 bases between the two ends. Germline assignment: CDR1 MNHEY and CDR2 SVGAGI. The length of the CDR3 is 13 residues. CDR3 sequence (DNA): TGTGCCAGCAGTCCGGGTGGGGGGTACGAGCAGTACGTC. It codes for CASSPGGGYEQYV.

V is TRBV7-9 and J is TRBJ2-7; 10 nucleotides match TRBD2. Germline loops: CDR1 SEHNR, CDR2 FQNEAQ (reference sequence). The CDR3 loop spans 17 amino acids. The V and J ends lost 5 bases and 3 bases, in that order; junction bases with no gene match: 13. CDR3 residues: CASSPEREGREHYEQYV. The CDR3 nucleotides read TGTGCCAGCAGCCCAGAGCGGGAGGGCCGGGAACACTACGAGCAGTACGTC.

The chain couples TRBV5-8 to TRBJ2-1; 7 bases align to TRBD2. This CDR3 is built from 17 residues. Germline CDR1 and CDR2: SGHTS and YDEGEE. V was pared by 4 bases and J by 0 bases, with 10 bases of the junction left unmatched. As DNA, the CDR3 is TGTGCCAGCAGCGATGCCAGGGCGGGGGTCTCCTACAATGAGCAGTTCTTC. This translates into CASSDARAGVSYNEQFF.

This clone is a singleton in its sample. The V call is TRBV6-5, the J call TRBJ2-7; no definite D call. Germline assignment: CDR1 MNHEY and CDR2 SVGAGI. The CDR3 has 13 amino acids. Between the trimmed V and J ends, which lost 6 bases and 2 bases, there was a span of 11 bases. Here the CDR3 reads CASSLTMTYEQYV. The CDR3 nucleotides read TGTGCCAGCAGCCTGACAATGACCTACGAGCAGTACGTC.

V is TRBV6-6 and J is TRBJ1-5; D unclear. Between the trimmed V and J ends, which lost 2 bases and 4 bases, there was a span of 9 bases. The CDR3 extends over 14 amino acids. Germline values: CDR1 MNHNY, CDR2 SVGAGI (reference sequence). The CDR3 spells CASSYGARNQPQHF. In nucleotides, the CDR3 is TGTGCCAGCAGTTACGGAGCGCGGAATCAGCCCCAGCATTTT.

The sample holds many counts of this clone. The rearrangement joins TRBV11-3 to TRBJ2-7, with D hard to call. Trimming removed 3 bases at V and 5 bases at J, with 5 bases between. The CDR3 covers 11 residues. Germline V gene lookup returns CDR1 SGHNT and CDR2 YENEEA. The CDR3 loop reads CASSLFDEQYV. Here the CDR3 DNA reads TGTGCCAGCAGCTTGTTCGACGAGCAGTACGTC.

The rearrangement uses TRBV28 and TRBJ1-5; unclear D gene. Trimming took 8 bases from V and 2 from J, leaving 10 bases between them. This CDR3 spans 13 amino acids. Germline CDR1 is MDHEN and CDR2 is SYDVKM. The DNA of the CDR3 is TGTGCCAGCCGTCTTCTCGGCAATCAGCCCCAGCATTTT. As protein: CASRLLGNQPQHF.

The J gene is TRBJ2-5, the V gene TRBV24-1, with TRBD2 matching over 10 bases. Germline CDR1 reads KGHDR; CDR2 reads SFDVKD. V was pared by 1 base and J by 2 bases, with 9 bases of the junction left unmatched. The CDR3 loop spans 18 amino acids. The CDR3 coding sequence is TGTGCCACCAGTGATTTACCCTTACTAGCGGGACGACAAGAGACCCAGTACTTC. It encodes CATSDLPLLAGRQETQYF.

The CDR3 bases are TGTGCCAGCAGCCGAGGACTAGCGGGGCTGTTCGCGAACACCGGGGAGCTGTTTTTT. It specifies CASSRGLAGLFANTGELFF. V and J are TRBV3-1 (or the pseudogene TRBV3-2) and TRBJ2-2, with 12 bases that match TRBD2. Looked up from germline, CDR1 is LGHDT and CDR2 is YNNKEL (reference sequence). After removal of 4 bases from V and 0 bases from J, the junction contained 9 bases not matched to a gene. The CDR3 runs to 19 residues.

With regard to this clone: Mismatch with germline at one junction end may stem from a read error. The V and J genes are TRBV29-1 and TRBJ2-1, with D perhaps matching TRBD2 (5 bases). The germline CDR1 and CDR2 sequences are SQVTM and ANQGSEA. The CDR3 spans 11 residues. In DNA, the CDR3 is TGCAGCATTGAGGGCAGCAATGAGCAGTTCTTC. Its protein product is CSIEGSNEQFF.

J is TRBJ2-5 and V is TRBV19, with TRBD1 matching over 12 bases. The V gene's germline CDR1 is LNHDA and CDR2 SQIVND (reference sequence). V shed 9 bases and J 5 bases; nucleotides not matched to a gene: 7. CDR3 size: 14 residues. The CDR3: CASRDRGRGETQYF. CDR3 DNA: TGTGCCAGCCGGGACAGGGGGCGCGGGGAGACCCAGTACTTC.

The rearrangement links TRBV7-9 to TRBJ2-1, with 9 positions matching TRBD2. Germline V lookup: CDR1 SEHNR, CDR2 FQNEAQ (reference sequence). This CDR3 contains 17 residues. The V segment lost 5 bases and the J segment 6 bases; nucleotides outside the gene matches: 14. CDR3 protein: CASSAPTSGPTLNEQFF. The CDR3 coding sequence is TGTGCCAGCAGCGCCCCGACTAGCGGCCCCACCCTCAATGAGCAGTTCTTC.

This clone was observed a single time. This chain joins TRBV6-2 or TRBV6-3 and TRBJ2-7, with TRBD1 matching 7 bases. Germline-derived CDR1 and CDR2 are MNHEY and SVGEGT. The V and J ends lost 5 bases and 3 bases, in that order; junction bases with no gene match: 19. The CDR3 spans 18 residues. The CDR3 region is CASSLHIGKGALSYEQYV. The DNA for the CDR3 is TGTGCCAGCAGTCTCCACATCGGAAAGGGGGCCCTTAGCTACGAGCAGTACGTC.

The chain is built from TRBV27 and TRBJ1-5; 7 positions agree with TRBD1. The V gene end was trimmed by 6 bases and the J gene end by 1 base; junction bases not matched to a gene: 6. The germline CDR1 and CDR2 sequences are MNHEY and SMNVEV (reference sequence). CDR3 length: 15 amino acids. CDR3 DNA sequence: TGTGCCAGCAGACAGGGGATCTTAAGCAATCAGCCCCAGCATTTT. Amino acids: CASRQGILSNQPQHF.

The chain employs TRBV6-5 and TRBJ2-1; TRBD2 aligns across 12 bases. Unmatched junction bases numbered 4, after V lost 6 bases and J lost 7 bases. CDR1 is MNHEY, CDR2 SVGAGI, per germline. The CDR3 runs 14 residues. The CDR3 DNA sequence: TGTGCCAGCAGGTTTCTAGCGGGAGGGAATGAGCAGTTCTTC. This translates into CASRFLAGGNEQFF.

The chain recombines TRBV9 with TRBJ1-2; maybe TRBD1 (6 bases). The length of the CDR3 is 14 residues. CDR1 SGDLS and CDR2 YYNGEE come from the germline V gene. V lost 0 bases and J 4 bases, leaving 10 bases between the germline ends. The CDR3 DNA sequence: TGTGCCAGCAGCGTAGGGGGGACACCCTATGGCTACACCTTC. Amino acids: CASSVGGTPYGYTF.

The chain is built from TRBV29-1 and TRBJ2-1; 16 positions match TRBD2. Looked up from germline, CDR1 is SQVTM and CDR2 is ANQGSEA. Losses at the gene ends were 7 bases for V and 14 bases for J; bases not matched to a gene: 11. This CDR3 has 14 residues. CDR3 amino acids: CSARGTSGRAAEFF. The CDR3 bases are TGCAGCGCCAGGGGGACTAGCGGGAGGGCCGCTGAGTTCTTC.

This clone was found once. The V call is TRBV30, the J call TRBJ2-3; 7 nucleotides agree with TRBD2. The CDR3 is made up of 14 amino acids. Per germline, CDR1 GTSNPN and CDR2 SVGIG (reference sequence). After removal of 0 bases from V and 1 base from J, the junction contained 1 base not matched to a gene. The DNA for the CDR3 is TGTGCCTGGAGTGTACGGGGGGGCACAGATACGCAGTATTTT. It is translated as CAWSVRGGTDTQYF. The full variable domain, its missing parts supplied by reference TRBV30 and TRBJ2-3, is SQTIHQWPATLVQPVGSPLSLECTVEGTSNPNLYWYRQAAGRGLQLLFYSVGIGQISSEVPQNLSASRPQDRQFILSSKKLLLSDSGFYLCAWSVRGGTDTQYFGPGTRLTVL.

The V and J genes are TRBV4-1 and TRBJ1-5; 7 nucleotides align to TRBD1. The junction had 6 bases not matched to a gene; V was cut back by 3 bases and J by 7 bases. From germline, CDR1 is MGHRA and CDR2 YSYEKL. This CDR3 spans 14 amino acids. CDR3 protein: CASSHPGGSQPQHF. In DNA, the CDR3 is TGCGCCAGCAGCCACCCAGGGGGGTCCCAGCCCCAGCATTTT.

The gene calls are TRBV19 and TRBJ1-3; 7 bases match TRBD1. Germline CDR1 and CDR2: LNHDA and SQIVND (reference sequence). V was clipped by 6 bases and J by 7 bases; unmatched bases: 3. This CDR3 has 12 residues. The CDR3 region has the DNA TGTGCCAGTAGCACAGGGGCGAACACCATATATTTT. Its translation: CASSTGANTIYF. Complete variable domain (other parts from reference TRBV19 and TRBJ1-3): DGGITQSPKYLFRKEGQNVTLSCEQNLNHDAMYWYRQDPGQGLRLIYYSQIVNDFQKGDIAEGYSVSREKKESFPLTVTSAQKNPTAFYLCASSTGANTIYFGEGSWLTVV.